The rows below give T cell receptor beta chains drawn from one sample of a study of patients and donors after allogeneic stem cell transplantation. TCRdb re-called the RT-PCR reads with MiXCR, one entry per CDR3 protein. The sample consists of about 74,000 distinct CDR3 sequences, 26% of them appearing once. The specimen sequenced was blood, either unsorted or a sorted T cell fraction (not recorded which). The source is a human donor who was either an allogeneic HSCT recipient or a stem cell or donor lymphocyte infusion donor (not recorded which). It is not recorded whose cells these are; they may come from a transplant donor. The CDR3 runs from the conserved cysteine through the conserved F or W. Each record gives: V gene, CDR3 length, clone size, J gene, D gene, CDR3 DNA, CDR3 protein. D genes are given only for firm matches. Where a row states a size, it is once, few, many or the class of an expanded clone; other rows omit it.

V: TRBV7-9
length: 16
size: NA
J: TRBJ2-1
D: NA
DNA: TGTGCCAGCACCGGCGAGGGGTCAGGCGCCTACAATGAGCAGTTCTTC
CDR3: CASTGEGSGAYNEQFF

V: TRBV20-1
length: 17
size: few
J: TRBJ2-1
D: TRBD2
DNA: TGCAGTGCTCCGGGACTAGCGGGGGCAAGGATCTACAATGAGCAGTTCTTC
CDR3: CSAPGLAGARIYNEQFF

V: TRBV24-1
length: 14
size: NA
J: TRBJ2-5
D: NA
DNA: TGTGCCACCAGTCTGGCAGGGAAAGAGGAGACCCAGTACTTC
CDR3: CATSLAGKEETQYF

V: TRBV3-1
length: 16
size: few
J: TRBJ2-3
D: TRBD2
DNA: TGTGCCAGCAGCCGGACTAGCGGGGCTCTCACAGATACGCAGTATTTT
CDR3: CASSRTSGALTDTQYF

V: TRBV12-3/TRBV12-4
length: 14
size: few
J: TRBJ1-5
D: NA
DNA: TGTGCCAGCAGTCTCCGGCAGGGCTATCAGCCCCAGCATTTT
CDR3: CASSLRQGYQPQHF

V: TRBV5-6
length: 14
size: few
J: TRBJ1-4
D: NA
DNA: TGTGCCAGCAGCTCGGGGGGATTAGATGAAAAACTGTTTTTT
CDR3: CASSSGGLDEKLFF

V: TRBV7-9
length: 15
size: few
J: TRBJ1-3
D: NA
DNA: TGTGCCAGCAGCTTCGTCTCCTTCTCTGGAAACACCATATATTTT
CDR3: CASSFVSFSGNTIYF

V: TRBV6-5
length: 12
size: few
J: TRBJ2-2
D: NA
DNA: TGTGCCAGCAGGCTCGGCACCGGGGAGCTGTTTTTT
CDR3: CASRLGTGELFF

V: TRBV12-3/TRBV12-4
length: 14
size: NA
J: TRBJ1-5
D: TRBD1
DNA: TGTGCCAGCAGCCTTAGGACAGGGCCCTCGGCCCAGCATTTT
CDR3: CASSLRTGPSAQHF

V: TRBV29-1
length: 15
size: NA
J: TRBJ2-4
D: NA
DNA: TGCAGCGTTGTAGGACGGGACACTGGAGTGGACATTCAGTACTTC
CDR3: CSVVGRDTGVDIQYF

V: TRBV28
length: 13
size: few
J: TRBJ2-7
D: TRBD1
DNA: TGTGCCACTCACAGGGGGCTCCTCTACGAGCAGTACTTC
CDR3: CATHRGLLYEQYF

V: TRBV12-3/TRBV12-4
length: 12
size: once
J: TRBJ2-1
D: NA
DNA: TGTGCCAGCAGCCACGGCGGGAATGAGCAGTTCTTC
CDR3: CASSHGGNEQFF

V: TRBV20-1
length: 14
size: NA
J: TRBJ2-3
D: TRBD2
DNA: TGCAGTGCTCTCCGTGGGCGGGAGGCAGATACGCAGTATTTT
CDR3: CSALRGREADTQYF

V: TRBV28
length: 14
size: NA
J: TRBJ2-4
D: NA
DNA: TGTGCCATCACGGGAGAGGGGGGCAGGGACATTCAGTACTTC
CDR3: CAITGEGGRDIQYF

V: TRBV19
length: 14
size: NA
J: TRBJ2-2
D: NA
DNA: TGTGCCAGTAGTATAATCGGGGACACCGGGGAGCTGTTTTTT
CDR3: CASSIIGDTGELFF

V: TRBV5-1
length: 14
size: many
J: TRBJ1-1
D: NA
DNA: TGCGCCAGCAGCTCCGACTCAGGGAACACTGAAGCTTTCTTT
CDR3: CASSSDSGNTEAFF

V: TRBV20-1
length: 11
size: NA
J: TRBJ1-2
D: NA
DNA: TGCAGTGCACCAGTCGTTTACGGCTACACCTTC
CDR3: CSAPVVYGYTF

V: TRBV9
length: 14
size: many
J: TRBJ2-3
D: NA
DNA: TGTGCCAGCAGCGCCCAGACAGGCTTGGATACGCAGTATTTT
CDR3: CASSAQTGLDTQYF

V: TRBV7-6
length: 17
size: NA
J: TRBJ2-3
D: TRBD2
DNA: TGTGCCAGCAGCTTAGTGACTAGCCCTGTCGGCACAGATACGCAGTATTTT
CDR3: CASSLVTSPVGTDTQYF

V: TRBV27
length: 13
size: few
J: TRBJ1-5
D: NA
DNA: TGTGCCAGCAGTATAAATAGCAATCAGCCCCAGCATTTT
CDR3: CASSINSNQPQHF

V: TRBV6-1
length: 12
size: NA
J: TRBJ1-1
D: NA
DNA: TGTGCCAGCAGCGACAGCTACACTGAAGCTTTCTTT
CDR3: CASSDSYTEAFF

V: TRBV4-3
length: 18
size: few
J: TRBJ2-1
D: TRBD2
DNA: TGCGCCAGCAGCCAAGATACTAGCGGGAGGGGGTTGTCCTATGAGCAGTTCTTC
CDR3: CASSQDTSGRGLSYEQFF

V: TRBV7-7
length: 13
size: few
J: TRBJ2-5
D: NA
DNA: TGTGCCAGCAGCCTGGGACACCAAGAGACCCAGTACTTC
CDR3: CASSLGHQETQYF

V: TRBV6-5
length: 14
size: few
J: TRBJ2-2
D: NA
DNA: TGTGCCAGCAGTTACGCCTACAACACCGGGGAGCTGTTTTTT
CDR3: CASSYAYNTGELFF

V: TRBV7-9
length: 14
size: NA
J: TRBJ2-7
D: NA
DNA: TGTGCCAGCAGCTTAGACAGGCCCCCAGCGGGGCAGTACTTC
CDR3: CASSLDRPPAGQYF

V: TRBV7-9
length: 14
size: NA
J: TRBJ1-5
D: NA
DNA: TGTGCCAGCAGCCCGGGGAGCAGCAATCAGCCCCAGCATTTT
CDR3: CASSPGSSNQPQHF

V: TRBV2
length: 14
size: NA
J: TRBJ2-2
D: TRBD1
DNA: TGTGCCAGCAGTGGGGCAGGGGGAACCGGGGAGCTGTTTTTT
CDR3: CASSGAGGTGELFF

V: TRBV12-3/TRBV12-4
length: 12
size: few
J: TRBJ1-2
D: NA
DNA: TGTGCCAGCAGTTTTGGTGGCTATGGCTACACCTTC
CDR3: CASSFGGYGYTF

V: TRBV7-3
length: 16
size: few
J: TRBJ2-2
D: TRBD2
DNA: TGTGCCAGCAGCTTAACGGCCCTAGCGGGATCCGGGGAGCTGTTTTTT
CDR3: CASSLTALAGSGELFF

V: TRBV12-3/TRBV12-4
length: 15
size: once
J: TRBJ2-7
D: TRBD1
DNA: TGTGCCAGCAGTCCAGTGGGACAGGTGTCCTACGAGCAGTACTTC
CDR3: CASSPVGQVSYEQYF

V: TRBV29-1
length: 12
size: few
J: TRBJ1-1
D: NA
DNA: TGCAGCGAGAGGTTGGAGAACACTGAAGCTTTCTTT
CDR3: CSERLENTEAFF

V: TRBV20-1
length: 14
size: NA
J: TRBJ1-5
D: TRBD1
DNA: TGCAGTGCTAGAGAAGGAAGGGGGCATCAGCCCCAGCATTTT
CDR3: CSAREGRGHQPQHF

V: TRBV20-1
length: 11
size: few
J: TRBJ2-2
D: NA
DNA: TGCAGTGCTACGAACACCGGGGAGCTGTTTTTT
CDR3: CSATNTGELFF

V: TRBV7-2
length: 16
size: NA
J: TRBJ2-1
D: TRBD2
DNA: TGTGCCAGCAGCTCGCCTAGCGGGGGATTGTACAATGAGCAGTTCTTC
CDR3: CASSSPSGGLYNEQFF

V: TRBV5-6
length: 14
size: NA
J: TRBJ1-4
D: NA
DNA: TGTGCCAGCAGTCCCGGGACGGCAAATGAAAAACTGTTTTTT
CDR3: CASSPGTANEKLFF

V: TRBV12-3/TRBV12-4
length: 14
size: NA
J: TRBJ2-5
D: NA
DNA: TGTGCCAGCAGTTTAAGGCTCGCCAGTGAGACCCAGTACTTC
CDR3: CASSLRLASETQYF

V: TRBV7-2
length: 14
size: few
J: TRBJ2-1
D: NA
DNA: TGTGCCAGCAGCTTAGCGCGTCAGATCAATGAGCAGTTCTTC
CDR3: CASSLARQINEQFF

V: TRBV6-5
length: 16
size: NA
J: TRBJ2-4
D: NA
DNA: TGTGCCAGCACCAACGGGGCAGGGTGGGGCAAAAACATTCAGTACTTC
CDR3: CASTNGAGWGKNIQYF

V: TRBV5-1
length: 13
size: NA
J: TRBJ2-3
D: NA
DNA: TGCGCCAGCAGCTTGGACCATACAGATACGCAGTATTTT
CDR3: CASSLDHTDTQYF

V: TRBV28
length: 13
size: NA
J: TRBJ2-7
D: TRBD1
DNA: TGTGCCAGCAGGCGTTCTCCAGGGGGCGAGCAGTACTTC
CDR3: CASRRSPGGEQYF

V: TRBV10-3
length: 16
size: NA
J: TRBJ2-3
D: NA
DNA: TGTGCCATCAGTGAACCAGTCACGGGGAGGACAGATACGCAGTATTTT
CDR3: CAISEPVTGRTDTQYF

V: TRBV29-1
length: 14
size: NA
J: TRBJ1-4
D: NA
DNA: TGCAGCGTTGAAGATCGGACAAGAGGGGGAAAACTGTTTTTT
CDR3: CSVEDRTRGGKLFF

V: TRBV4-3
length: 16
size: NA
J: TRBJ1-6
D: NA
DNA: TGCGCCAGCAGCCAAGTCTTTAGCACAGGGAGTTCACCCCTCCACTTT
CDR3: CASSQVFSTGSSPLHF

V: TRBV29-1
length: 13
size: NA
J: TRBJ1-1
D: NA
DNA: TGCAGCGTTGGCGGATTGATGAACACTGAAGCTTTCTTT
CDR3: CSVGGLMNTEAFF